This entry lists 10 T cell receptor beta chains sequenced from one sample in a study of T cells after posttransplantation cyclophosphamide. The table came from immunoSEQ multiplex PCR; TCRdb's copy has only in-frame clones and leaves some out. The sample lists approximately 52,000 clones; just over 85% were seen once. The sequencing input was PBMCs. The receptor set was obtained from a man in his thirties or forties with a blood cancer, CMV-positive, and with a related stem cell donor.

The CDR3 region has the DNA TGTGCCAGCAGCTTGCCCAGACTAGCGGGACGGGACGAGCAGTACTTC. It specifies CASSLPRLAGRDEQYF. V and J are TRBV5-5 and TRBJ2-7; TRBD2 matches at 11 bases. CDR3 length: 16 amino acids. CDR1 is SGHKS and CDR2 is YYEKEE in the germline V gene (reference sequence). The V gene end was trimmed by 1 base and the J gene end by 5 bases; junction bases not matched to a gene: 8.

V is TRBV18 and J is TRBJ1-4, with D uncertain. The germline V gene has CDR1 KGHSH and CDR2 LQKENI. Deletions cut 1 base from V and 8 bases from J, with 14 bases between. This CDR3 comprises 15 residues. CDR3 in amino acids: CASSPRRGDGEKLFF. CDR3 sequence (DNA): TGTGCCAGCTCACCACGACGCGGGGATGGGGAAAAACTGTTTTTT.

The chain is built from TRBV2 and TRBJ1-1; the match to TRBD1 covers 7 bases. In germline, CDR1 is SNHLY, CDR2 FYNNEI. This CDR3 contains 15 residues. Trimming took 6 bases from V and 7 from J; bases not matched to a gene: 14. This chain's CDR3 is CASRLRDSGLHEAFF. The CDR3 coding sequence is TGTGCCAGCAGGTTAAGGGACAGCGGACTCCATGAAGCTTTCTTT.

The rearrangement links TRBV28 to TRBJ2-7; maybe TRBD2 (6 bases). The V and J ends lost 11 bases and 7 bases respectively, with 21 bases between them. Germline V lookup: CDR1 MDHEN, CDR2 SYDVKM. The CDR3 covers 13 residues. In DNA form, the CDR3 reads TGTGCCGCCCTAGGGCTAGCGCTACGGGAGCAGTACTTC. Protein product: CAALGLALREQYF.

V usage is TRBV9 and J usage is TRBJ1-5; no reliable D call. The CDR3 is 13 amino acids. Germline CDR1 and CDR2: SGDLS and YYNGEE. V dropped 1 base and J dropped 5 bases, with 7 bases sitting between them. The CDR3 spells CASSVNGDQPQHF. The CDR3 nucleotides are TGTGCCAGCAGCGTAAACGGAGATCAGCCCCAGCATTTT.

V usage is TRBV4-3 and J usage is TRBJ1-1, with unresolved D. Trimming pared 1 base from V and 3 bases from J, leaving 6 bases between. The germline V gene has CDR1 LGHNA and CDR2 YSLEER. The CDR3 extends over 13 amino acids. This CDR3 is CASSQGRDTEAFF. The CDR3 region has the DNA TGCGCCAGCAGCCAAGGGAGGGACACTGAAGCTTTCTTT.

The chain has TRBV5-5 and TRBJ2-7; a weak D match, TRBD1 (5 bases). CDR1 and CDR2 from the germline V gene are SGHKS and YYEKEE (reference sequence). This CDR3 has 16 amino acids. V was cut by 4 bases and J by 6 bases, with 23 bases left in between. CDR3 sequence (DNA): TGTGCCAGCAGCCCGGTGAGTGTACAGGTACCCCGCGAGCAGTACTTC. Translated: CASSPVSVQVPREQYF.

This chain uses TRBV30 with TRBJ1-2; D is unresolved. The germline V and J ends were trimmed by 8 bases and 6 bases, with 25 bases remaining between them. The CDR3 is made up of 15 amino acids. CDR1 and CDR2 from the germline V gene are GTSNPN and SVGIG (reference sequence). CDR3 nucleotide sequence: TGTGCCGGACTAAGCCTAGGAATTCTCAGTCATGGCTACACCTTC. Translating it yields CAGLSLGILSHGYTF.

The chain couples TRBV18 to TRBJ1-4, with D unclear. The V end was cut by 6 bases, the J end by 4 bases, with 12 bases between. CDR3 length: 14 amino acids. Germline V lookup: CDR1 KGHSH, CDR2 LQKENI. The CDR3 DNA reads as TGTGCCAGCTCGAGTTCCAGGCTTAATGAAAAACTGTTTTTT. Amino acids: CASSSSRLNEKLFF.

The chain carries TRBV29-1 and TRBJ1-1, with 7 bases identical to TRBD1. Germline CDR1 and CDR2: SQVTM and ANQGSEA. The CDR3 consists of 14 residues. The V and J ends lost 4 bases and 5 bases, in that order; junction bases with no gene match: 10. The CDR3 loop reads CSVAGTAGGTEAFF. The CDR3 region has the DNA TGCAGCGTTGCCGGGACAGCGGGGGGGACTGAAGCTTTCTTT.